The clone carrying this T cell receptor beta chain was detected ten times or more. The antigen is unknown. The CDR3 runs 18 residues. With 0 bases removed from V and 1 base from J, the gap between germline ends came to 18 bases. Germline loops: CDR1 LGHNA, CDR2 YNFKEQ. The cDNA came from 5'RACE, which used 10-nucleotide random UMIs. MiXCR was run by TCRdb on the 5' RACE reads, yielding one entry per CDR3 protein. The sample records 31,000 or so distinct CDR3 sequences, 4.6% being singletons. This sample was included in a study of neurological immune-mediated disorders. Findings and limits, study-wide: The absence of any CDR3 amino acid sequence shared by expanded clones across subjects suggests that repertoires were private in all groups.

Volunteers from a blood bank in Maryland, USA, made up the healthy controls. The gene calls are TRBV4-2 and TRBJ1-1; no clear D. Sequences were obtained from PBMCs. The receptor was isolated from a man aged 18 to 30 in good health. CDR3 in amino acids: CASSQDIGVGIGNTEAFF. The CDR3 DNA reads TGTGCCAGCAGCCAAGATATCGGGGTTGGGATTGGGAACACTGAAGCTTTCTTT.